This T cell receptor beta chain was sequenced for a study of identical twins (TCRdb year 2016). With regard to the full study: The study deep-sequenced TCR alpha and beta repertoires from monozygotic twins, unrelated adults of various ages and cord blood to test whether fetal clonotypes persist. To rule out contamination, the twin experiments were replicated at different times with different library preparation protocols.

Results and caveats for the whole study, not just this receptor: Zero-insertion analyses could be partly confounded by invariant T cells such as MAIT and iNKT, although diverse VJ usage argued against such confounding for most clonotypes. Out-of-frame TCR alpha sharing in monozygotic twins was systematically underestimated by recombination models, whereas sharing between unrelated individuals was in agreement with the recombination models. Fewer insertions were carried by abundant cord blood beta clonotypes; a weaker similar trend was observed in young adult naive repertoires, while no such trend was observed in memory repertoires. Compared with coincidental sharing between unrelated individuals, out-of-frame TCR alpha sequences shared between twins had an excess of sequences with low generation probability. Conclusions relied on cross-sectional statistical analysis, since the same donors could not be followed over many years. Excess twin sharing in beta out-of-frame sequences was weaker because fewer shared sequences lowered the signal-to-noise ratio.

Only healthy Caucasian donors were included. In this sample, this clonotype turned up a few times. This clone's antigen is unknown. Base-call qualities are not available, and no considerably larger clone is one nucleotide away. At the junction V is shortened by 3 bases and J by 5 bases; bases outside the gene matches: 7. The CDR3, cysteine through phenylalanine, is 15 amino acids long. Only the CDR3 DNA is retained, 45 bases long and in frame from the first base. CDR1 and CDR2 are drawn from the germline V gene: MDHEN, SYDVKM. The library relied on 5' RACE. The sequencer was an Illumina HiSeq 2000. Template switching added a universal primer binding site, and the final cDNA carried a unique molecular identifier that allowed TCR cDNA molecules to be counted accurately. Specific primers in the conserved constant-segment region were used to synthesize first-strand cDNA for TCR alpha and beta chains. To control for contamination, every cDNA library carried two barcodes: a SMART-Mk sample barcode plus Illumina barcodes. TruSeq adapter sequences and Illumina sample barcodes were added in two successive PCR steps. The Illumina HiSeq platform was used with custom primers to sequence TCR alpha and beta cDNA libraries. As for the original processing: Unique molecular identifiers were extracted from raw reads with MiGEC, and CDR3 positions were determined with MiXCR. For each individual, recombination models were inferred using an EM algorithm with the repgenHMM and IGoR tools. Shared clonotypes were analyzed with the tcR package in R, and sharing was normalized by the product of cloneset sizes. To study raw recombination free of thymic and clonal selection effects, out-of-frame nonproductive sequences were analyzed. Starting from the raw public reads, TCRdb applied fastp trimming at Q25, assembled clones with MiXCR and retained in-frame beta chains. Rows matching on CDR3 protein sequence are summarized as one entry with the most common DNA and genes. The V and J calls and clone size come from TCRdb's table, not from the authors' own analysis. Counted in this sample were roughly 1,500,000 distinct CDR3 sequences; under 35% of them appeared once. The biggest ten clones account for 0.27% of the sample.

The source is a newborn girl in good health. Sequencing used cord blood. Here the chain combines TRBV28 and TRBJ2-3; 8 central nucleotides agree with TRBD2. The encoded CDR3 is CASSFIAGRRDTQYF. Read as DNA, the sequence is TGTGCCAGCAGTTTTATAGCGGGAAGGCGAGATACGCAGTATTTT.